A single sample gave rise to the 9 T cell receptor beta chains below, sequenced in a study of identical twins. Each CDR3 protein gets one entry after TCRdb re-called the 5' RACE reads with MiXCR. The table includes some 330,000 distinct CDR3 sequences, approximately 9.1% detected once. The specimen was naive T cells sorted from blood. Source of these receptors: a woman in her 50s in good health.

V and J are TRBV19 and TRBJ1-1, with D perhaps matching TRBD1 (6 bases). From germline, CDR1 is LNHDA and CDR2 SQIVND (reference sequence). The CDR3 consists of 13 residues. V was cut by 3 bases and J by 8 bases, with 13 bases left in between. The CDR3 DNA sequence: TGTGCCAGTAGTATCGTCGGGAGGGGGGAAGCTTTCTTT. Translating it yields CASSIVGRGEAFF.

This clonotype was seen repeatedly, ten times or more. The chain uses TRBV9 and TRBJ2-3; no reliable D call. Germline lookup yields CDR1 SGDLS and CDR2 YYNGEE. V gave up 3 bases and J gave up 3 bases, with 8 bases separating them. The CDR3 has 13 residues. The CDR3 DNA reads TGTGCCAGCAGCGCTCTCTTAACAGATACGCAGTATTTT. It yields the protein CASSALLTDTQYF.

The chain couples TRBV20-1 to TRBJ2-1; no firm D call. Germline V gives CDR1 DFQATT, CDR2 SNEGSKA (reference sequence). The germline V and J ends were trimmed by 3 bases and 5 bases, with 8 bases remaining between them. The CDR3 is 12 residues long. The CDR3 sequence is CSARKNDNEQFF. Written as DNA, the CDR3 is TGCAGTGCTAGGAAAAACGACAATGAGCAGTTCTTC.

The chain couples TRBV12-3 or TRBV12-4 to TRBJ2-3; the match to TRBD2 covers 7 bases. This CDR3 contains 15 residues. V was clipped by 3 bases and J by 2 bases; unmatched bases: 5. CDR3 nucleotide sequence: TGTGCCAGCAGTTTCGGGACTACCCACACAGATACGCAGTATTTT. It translates to CASSFGTTHTDTQYF.

The chain joins TRBV5-1 to TRBJ2-1; a weak D match, TRBD1 (6 bases). There are 15 residues in the CDR3. The V gene lost 4 bases and the J gene lost 2 bases, with 13 bases spanning the gap. Germline CDR1 SGHRS, CDR2 YFSETQ. The CDR3 nucleotides are TGCGCCAGCAGCGTCCGGGACACGCCCTACAATGAGCAGTTCTTC. It codes for CASSVRDTPYNEQFF. Full variable domain (remainder filled in from reference TRBV5-1 and TRBJ2-1): KAGVTQTPRYLIKTRGQQVTLSCSPISGHRSVSWYQQTPGQGLQFLFEYFSETQRNKGNFPGRFSGRQFSNSRSEMNVSTLELGDSALYLCASSVRDTPYNEQFFGPGTRLTVL.

This clonotype was counted between two and nine times. The gene calls are TRBV20-1 and TRBJ2-3, with a weak D call TRBD1 (6 bases). The CDR3 sequence is 15 residues long. The V end lost 0 bases, the J end lost 11 bases, and 21 bases lay between the germline ends. Germline values: CDR1 DFQATT, CDR2 SNEGSKA (reference sequence). The chain's CDR3 is CSARDRARGVVEQYF. The CDR3 DNA sequence: TGCAGTGCTAGAGATAGAGCCAGGGGCGTCGTGGAGCAGTATTTT.

On this clonotype: A much larger clone lies a single base off, so this may be a read error. The V call is TRBV10-2, the J call TRBJ2-2; no reliable D call. V was trimmed by 8 bases and J by 6 bases, leaving 13 bases between them. Germline V gene data show CDR1 as WSHSY and CDR2 as SAAADI. The CDR3 consists of 13 residues. The CDR3 here is CASLAVGSGELFF. CDR3 nucleotides: TGCGCCAGCCTCGCGGTTGGGTCCGGGGAGCTGTTTTTT.

CDR3 in amino acids: CASSQDTARIYEQYV. The CDR3 nucleotides read TGCGCCAGCAGCCAAGATACGGCCCGTATCTACGAGCAGTACGTC. The chain carries TRBV4-1 and TRBJ2-7; D call uncertain. The CDR3 consists of 15 residues. Germline V gene lookup returns CDR1 MGHRA and CDR2 YSYEKL. Trimming pared 0 bases from V and 3 bases from J, leaving 12 bases between.

In this sample, this clonotype turned up a few times. CDR3 sequence (DNA): TGTGCCAGCAGCTCAATAAACGAACTAAACACCGGGGAGCTGTTTTTT. Its protein product is CASSSINELNTGELFF. This chain links TRBV7-9 with TRBJ2-2; D ambiguous. V was cut by 4 bases and J by 2 bases, with 14 bases left in between. The CDR3 spans 16 residues. Germline V gene sequence: CDR1 SEHNR, CDR2 FQNEAQ (reference sequence).